The 27 T cell receptor beta chains listed next were all sequenced from one sample in a study of T-cell reconstitution after alpha-beta-depleted transplantation in children. Preparation of the TCRbeta library involved a method that used unique molecular identifiers. From the PCR reads, TCRdb called clonotypes with MiXCR, one entry per CDR3 protein. The sample carries 300,000 to 350,000 distinct CDR3 sequences, about a sixth recorded once. The specimen was PBMCs, mostly from graft donor cells, collected 360 days after TCRalphabeta/CD19-depleted stem cell transplant. The receptors shown here come from a male patient aged 2 to 10 who had a stem cell transplant for acute lymphoblastic leukemia, so the T cells may come from the graft donor.

This clonotype was observed at least ten times. V usage is TRBV24-1 and J usage is TRBJ2-1; a weak D match, TRBD2 (6 bases). CDR1 is KGHDR, CDR2 SFDVKD, per germline. This CDR3 has 14 amino acids. Trimming removed 5 bases from V and 8 bases from J, with 15 bases in between. DNA of the CDR3: TGTGCCACCAGTGGAGTCTGGGGGGATGATGAGCAGTTCTTC. This codes for CATSGVWGDDEQFF.

V usage is TRBV20-1 and J usage is TRBJ2-7; 10 nucleotides align to TRBD2. V trimming: 5 bases; J trimming: 3 bases; junction bases outside the gene matches: 7. In germline, CDR1 is DFQATT, CDR2 SNEGSKA (reference sequence). The CDR3 runs 14 residues. CDR3 DNA: TGCAGTGCTTCGAGCGGGAGGGGCTACTACGAGCAGTACTTC. As protein: CSASSGRGYYEQYF.

The sample holds a few counts of this clonotype. The chain recombines TRBV7-2 with TRBJ2-2, with D perhaps TRBD2 (6 bases). Germline lookup yields CDR1 SGHTA and CDR2 FQGNSA. The CDR3 runs 16 residues. Between the trimmed V and J ends, which lost 4 bases and 4 bases, there was a span of 16 bases. DNA of the CDR3: TGTGCCAGCAGCTGGGTCCGACTAGGTCGCACCGGGGAGCTGTTTTTT. Its translation is CASSWVRLGRTGELFF.

This clonotype showed up just a few times. The genes are TRBV6-2 or TRBV6-3 and TRBJ2-7; 12 bases match TRBD2. Germline V gene sequence: CDR1 MNHEY, CDR2 SVGEGT. This CDR3 spans 16 amino acids. V dropped 6 bases and J dropped 6; count of bases not matched to a gene: 12. CDR3 in amino acids: CASRTTSGRTQGEQYF. The CDR3 DNA is TGTGCCAGCAGGACGACTAGCGGGAGAACCCAAGGCGAGCAGTACTTC.

This clonotype was counted ten times or more. The V and J genes are TRBV12-3 or TRBV12-4 and TRBJ1-4; 8 bases map to TRBD1. The CDR3 loop spans 14 amino acids. The V and J ends lost 6 bases and 15 bases, in that order; junction bases with no gene match: 15. CDR3 DNA: TGTGCCAGCAGCCTGGACAGGGTAATGAGAAGGTTGTTTTTT. Translated, it gives CASSLDRVMRRLFF.

This clonotype has a count of ten or more. The chain carries TRBV4-3 and TRBJ2-1; 9 nucleotides line up with TRBD2. The germline V gene encodes CDR1 LGHNA and CDR2 YSLEER. The ends lost 1 base at V and 10 bases at J; junction bases unmatched: 11. The CDR3 runs 16 residues. In DNA form, the CDR3 reads TGCGCCAGCAGCCAAGTATATGGTAGCGGGAGAGGGGAGCAGTTCTTC. Its protein is CASSQVYGSGRGEQFF.

This clonotype was detected many times. An end of the junction differs from the germline gene, which may be a read error. The J gene is TRBJ2-3, the V gene TRBV7-7, with 8 bases that match TRBD1. Germline V gives CDR1 SSHAT, CDR2 FNYEAQ (reference sequence). This CDR3 region has 15 residues. CDR3 region: CASSLGQVPTDTQYF. The CDR3 nucleotides read TGTGCTAGCAGCCTGGGACAGGTGCCGACAGATACGCAGTATTTT.

This clonotype was seen a handful of times. This chain connects TRBV20-1 to TRBJ2-5, with D tentatively TRBD1 or TRBD2 (5 bases each). V lost 1 base and J lost 4, with 10 bases in between. Germline V gives CDR1 DFQATT, CDR2 SNEGSKA (reference sequence). The CDR3 has 13 amino acids. The CDR3 region is CSARVGVPETQYF. CDR3 bases: TGCAGTGCTAGAGTGGGGGTTCCAGAGACCCAGTACTTC.

The chain joins TRBV20-1 to TRBJ2-5, with TRBD2 identical over 16 bases. Looked up from germline, CDR1 is DFQATT and CDR2 is SNEGSKA (reference sequence). The CDR3 runs 15 residues. Trimming removed 3 bases from V and 9 bases from J; junction bases left unmatched: 7. DNA of the CDR3: TGCAGTGCTAGGGGGACTAGCGGGAGGGCTGGTGCCCAGTACTTC. It yields the protein CSARGTSGRAGAQYF.

The CDR3 sequence is CASSVGRSYEQYF. Written as DNA, the CDR3 is TGTGCCAGCAGTGTCGGGCGGTCCTACGAGCAGTACTTC. The genes are TRBV12-3 or TRBV12-4 and TRBJ2-7; D uncertain. Between the trimmed V and J ends, which lost 5 bases and 1 base, there was a span of 9 bases. This CDR3 is built from 13 residues.

This clonotype was seen more than once but under ten times. The chain links TRBV9 to TRBJ2-7; D could derive from TRBD1 or TRBD2 (5 bases each). The length of the CDR3 is 14 residues. Trimming cost V 4 bases and J 4 bases, with 15 bases left between them. CDR1 and CDR2 from the germline V gene are SGDLS and YYNGEE. The CDR3 DNA reads TGTGCCAGCAGCATGACAGCTGGGGGTTACGAGCAGTACTTC. Translating it yields CASSMTAGGYEQYF. The variable domain in full, with the rest retrieved from reference TRBV9 and TRBJ2-7, is DSGVTQTPKHLITATGQRVTLRCSPRSGDLSVYWYQQSLDQGLQFLIQYYNGEERAKGNILERFSAQQFPDLHSELNLSSLELGDSALYFCASSMTAGGYEQYFGPGTRLTVT.

This clonotype has more than one count but fewer than ten. The genes are TRBV6-2 or TRBV6-3 and TRBJ2-1, with TRBD2 as a possible D gene (6 bases). The V gene's germline CDR1 is MNHEY and CDR2 SVGEGT. Trimming removed 7 bases from V and 3 bases from J, with 16 bases in between. There are 15 residues in the CDR3. CDR3 sequence: CASTKLGGIYNEQFF. The CDR3, as DNA: TGTGCCAGCACCAAACTAGGAGGGATCTACAATGAGCAGTTCTTC.

The chain links TRBV19 to TRBJ2-1; 8 bases fit TRBD1. Trimming at V came to 0 bases and at J to 7 bases, leaving 8 bases not matched to a gene. Germline V gene sequence: CDR1 LNHDA, CDR2 SQIVND (reference sequence). The length of the CDR3 is 16 residues. The CDR3 protein is CASSIETGTGWNEQFF. CDR3 coding DNA: TGTGCCAGTAGTATAGAGACCGGGACAGGTTGGAATGAGCAGTTCTTC.

This clonotype has a count of ten or more. The chain has TRBV20-1 and TRBJ2-5; D ambiguous. The CDR3 is 15 amino acids. The V gene lost 0 bases and the J gene lost 5 bases, with 16 bases spanning the gap. Per the germline V gene, CDR1 is DFQATT and CDR2 is SNEGSKA (reference sequence). The CDR3 loop is CSARDRLGSPETQYF. The CDR3, as DNA: TGCAGTGCTAGAGATCGGTTAGGGTCTCCTGAGACCCAGTACTTC.

This clonotype was counted only a few times. CDR3 coding DNA: TGTGCCAGCAGCTTAGGAAACCGGGACAGCGCATATCGAGCTTTCTTT. Translated: CASSLGNRDSAYRAFF. J is TRBJ1-1 and V is TRBV7-2; 7 bases map to TRBD1. Germline CDR1 is SGHTA and CDR2 is FQGNSA. After removal of 1 base from V and 10 bases from J, the junction contained 15 bases not matched to a gene. This CDR3 contains 16 residues.

In regard to this clonotype: At one boundary the junction diverges from the germline segment, which might be a read error. V is TRBV6-5 and J is TRBJ2-3; 12 bases line up with TRBD2. This CDR3 comprises 17 residues. The germline CDR1 and CDR2 sequences are MNHEY and SVGAGI. The CDR3 bases are TGTGCCGGCAGTTCCTGGACTAGCGGGACCCTCACAGATACGCAGTATTTT. Translated: CAGSSWTSGTLTDTQYF.

The DNA of the CDR3 is TGCGCCAGCAGCCAAAGGGCGGCAGGCGTTTTGTACGAGCAGTACTTC. This translates into CASSQRAAGVLYEQYF. The rearrangement joins TRBV4-1 to TRBJ2-7, with D uncertain. This CDR3 contains 16 residues. Per germline, CDR1 MGHRA and CDR2 YSYEKL. V lost 2 bases, J lost 4 bases, and 18 bases lay in between.

V is TRBV4-2 and J is TRBJ2-5; 10 positions agree with TRBD2. Per germline, CDR1 LGHNA and CDR2 YNFKEQ. The CDR3 loop spans 16 amino acids. Trimming at V came to 0 bases and at J to 5 bases, leaving 6 bases not matched to a gene. The CDR3 DNA reads TGTGCCAGCAGCCAAGATGCTAGCGGGAGTGGGGAGACCCAGTACTTC. It specifies CASSQDASGSGETQYF.

The chain employs TRBV5-1 and TRBJ1-2; the D is unclear. The V and J ends lost 1 base and 4 bases respectively, with 11 bases between them. Germline lookup yields CDR1 SGHRS and CDR2 YFSETQ. This CDR3 is built from 14 residues. The CDR3: CASSLNEGPYGYTF. CDR3 nucleotides: TGCGCCAGCAGCTTGAATGAGGGCCCCTATGGCTACACCTTC.

The V gene is TRBV10-3, the J gene TRBJ2-3; 11 bases fit TRBD1. This CDR3 has 16 amino acids. J lost 3 bases, V lost 7 bases, and 9 bases had no gene match. The germline gives CDR1 ENHRY, CDR2 SYGVKD. CDR3 sequence (DNA): TGTGCCATCATCTGGGACAGGGGGTATGGGACAGATACGCAGTATTTT. It is translated as CAIIWDRGYGTDTQYF.

This rearrangement joins TRBV7-2 to TRBJ2-1; maybe TRBD2 (5 bases). Trimming removed 1 base from V and 5 bases from J, with 12 bases in between. Germline CDR1 and CDR2: SGHTA and FQGNSA. The CDR3 runs 15 residues. As DNA, the CDR3 is TGTGCCAGCAGCTTAGGAGGGTTAGGTAACAATGAGCAGTTCTTC. Translating it yields CASSLGGLGNNEQFF.

The chain employs TRBV25-1 and TRBJ2-2, with D possibly matching TRBD1 (6 bases). Germline loops: CDR1 MGHDK, CDR2 SYGVNS. CDR3 size: 16 residues. Trimming removed 5 bases from V and 1 base from J, with 14 bases in between. CDR3: CASSHPGHRNTGELFF. CDR3 coding DNA: TGTGCCAGCAGTCATCCGGGACATAGGAACACCGGGGAGCTGTTTTTT.

The V gene is TRBV7-9, the J gene TRBJ2-5; 11 bases are shared with TRBD2. Germline-derived CDR1 and CDR2 are SEHNR and FQNEAQ (reference sequence). The CDR3 is 17 amino acids. After removal of 1 base from V and 4 bases from J, the junction contained 8 bases not matched to a gene. DNA of the CDR3: TGTGCCAGCAGCTTAGGCGTTAGCGGGAGGGCCATAGAGACCCAGTACTTC. Translating gives CASSLGVSGRAIETQYF.

This chain joins TRBV6-2 or TRBV6-3 and TRBJ2-1, with D possibly matching TRBD2 (6 bases). V lost 7 bases, J lost 14 bases, and 15 bases lay in between. This CDR3 has 11 residues. Germline CDR1 is MNHEY and CDR2 is SVGEGT. In DNA form, the CDR3 reads TGTGCCAGCACAGACACGGGAGTGGAGTTCTTC. Amino acid sequence: CASTDTGVEFF.

Many counts were recorded for this clonotype. V usage is TRBV7-2 and J usage is TRBJ2-1, with D possibly being TRBD2 (6 bases). Trimming pared 5 bases from V and 6 bases from J, leaving 14 bases between. The length of the CDR3 is 14 residues. Germline V gives CDR1 SGHTA, CDR2 FQGNSA. The CDR3 loop reads CASSPELAPNEQFF. The CDR3 DNA reads TGTGCCAGCAGCCCAGAACTAGCACCCAATGAGCAGTTCTTC.

This clonotype turned up a few times. This chain joins TRBV4-1 and TRBJ2-1; TRBD1 agrees at 8 bases. The V and J ends lost 2 bases and 8 bases, in that order; junction bases with no gene match: 11. Germline assignment: CDR1 MGHRA and CDR2 YSYEKL. The CDR3 has 16 amino acids. The CDR3 protein is CASSQSPGRGLDEQFF. In nucleotides, the CDR3 is TGCGCCAGCAGCCAATCCCCCGGCAGGGGGCTGGATGAGCAGTTCTTC.

This clonotype came up many times. The chain has TRBV12-3 or TRBV12-4 and TRBJ1-2, with 7 bases matching TRBD1. With V trimmed by 5 bases and J by 4 bases, 4 bases remained unmatched. This CDR3 is 13 amino acids long. CDR3 sequence reads: CASSAYRGYGYTF. The CDR3 DNA sequence: TGTGCCAGCAGTGCCTACAGGGGCTATGGCTACACCTTC.